This TCR beta chain was identified during a study of control samples from healthy donors and cancer patients. The repertoire was sequenced with immunoSEQ multiplex PCR; TCRdb's copy has only in-frame clones and lacks some. The sample lists 100,000 to 150,000 clones, around 94% occurring once. The CDR3 consists of 17 residues. Germline lookup yields CDR1 LGHNA and CDR2 YNFKEQ. Turning to this clone: The junction departs from the called germline gene at one end, perhaps through a read error.

V gene TRBV4-2 combines with J gene TRBJ2-2; TRBD2 agrees at 11 bases. Source material: PBMCs. The TCR was taken from a man older than 75 with head and neck cancer. The CDR3 region has the DNA TGTGCCAGCAGCAGTAGGATAGCGGGGGGGCCGACCGGGGAGCCGTTTTTT. Amino acids: CASSSRIAGGPTGEPFF.